The clone carrying this T cell receptor beta chain occurred a few times. Antigen specificity is unknown. cDNA carried unique molecular identifiers, and a universal primer site was added by template switching. TCRdb re-derived calls from the 5' RACE reads in MiXCR, one entry per CDR3 protein. The sample shows around 650,000 distinct CDR3 sequences, around 7.4% of them seen only once. The entry originates in a study of identical twins. Study findings and constraints: Memory repertoires showed no such pattern, whereas abundant cord blood beta clonotypes carried fewer insertions. The conclusions drew on cross-sectional statistical analysis instead of tracking the same donors. Invariant MAIT and iNKT cells are populations that could partly confound zero-insertion analyses.

This CDR3 comprises 13 residues. Germline V gene data show CDR1 as LNHDA and CDR2 as SQIVND (reference sequence). Losses at the gene ends were 3 bases for V and 5 bases for J; bases not matched to a gene: 3. The sample was also reused in another study, on yellow fever vaccine responses in identical twins.

The V and J genes are TRBV19 and TRBJ2-5; the match to TRBD1 covers 7 bases. The specimen sequenced was PBMCs. The TCR comes from a woman aged 18-30 years in good health. In DNA form, the CDR3 reads TGTGCCAGTAGTATTTACAGGGGTGAGACCCAGTACTTC. Its translation: CASSIYRGETQYF.